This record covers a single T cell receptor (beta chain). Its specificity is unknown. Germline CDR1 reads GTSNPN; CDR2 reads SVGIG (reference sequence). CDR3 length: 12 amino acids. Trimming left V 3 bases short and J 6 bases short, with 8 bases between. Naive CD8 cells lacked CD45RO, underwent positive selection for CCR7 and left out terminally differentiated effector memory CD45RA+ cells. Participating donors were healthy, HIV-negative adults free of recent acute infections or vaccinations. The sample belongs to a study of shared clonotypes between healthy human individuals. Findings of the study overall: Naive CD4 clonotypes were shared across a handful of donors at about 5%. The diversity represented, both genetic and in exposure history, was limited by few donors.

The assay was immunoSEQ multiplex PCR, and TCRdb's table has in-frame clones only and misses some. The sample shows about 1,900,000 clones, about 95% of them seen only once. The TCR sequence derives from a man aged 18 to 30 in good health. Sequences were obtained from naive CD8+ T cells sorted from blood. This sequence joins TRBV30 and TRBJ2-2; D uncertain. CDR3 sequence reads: CAWSFTPGELFF. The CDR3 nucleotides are TGTGCCTGGAGCTTCACCCCCGGGGAGCTGTTTTTT.